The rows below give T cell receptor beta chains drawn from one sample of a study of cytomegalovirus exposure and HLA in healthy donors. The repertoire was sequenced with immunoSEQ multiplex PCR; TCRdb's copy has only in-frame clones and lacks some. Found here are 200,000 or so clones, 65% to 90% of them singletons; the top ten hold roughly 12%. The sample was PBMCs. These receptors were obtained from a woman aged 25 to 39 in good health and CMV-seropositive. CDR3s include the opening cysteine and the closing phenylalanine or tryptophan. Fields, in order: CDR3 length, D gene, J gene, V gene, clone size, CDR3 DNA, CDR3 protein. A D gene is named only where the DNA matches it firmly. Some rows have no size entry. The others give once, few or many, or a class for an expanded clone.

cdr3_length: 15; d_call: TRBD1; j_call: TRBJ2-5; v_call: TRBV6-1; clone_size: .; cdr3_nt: TGTGCCAGCAGGTGGACAGGGGGGCCCCAAGAGACCCAGTACTTC; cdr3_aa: CASRWTGGPQETQYF
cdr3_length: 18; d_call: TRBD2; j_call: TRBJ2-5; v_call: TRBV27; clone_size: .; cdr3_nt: TGTGCCAGCAGTTTATCCGTGCTAGCGGGAGGGCAACAAGAGACCCAGTACTTC; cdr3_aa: CASSLSVLAGGQQETQYF
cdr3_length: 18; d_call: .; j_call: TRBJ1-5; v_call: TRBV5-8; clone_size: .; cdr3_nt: TGTGCCAGCAGCTTGGTTCAGGGACGGGGGATACGAAATCAGCCCCAGCATTTT; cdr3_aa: CASSLVQGRGIRNQPQHF
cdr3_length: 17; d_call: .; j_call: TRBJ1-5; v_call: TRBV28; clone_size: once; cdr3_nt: TGTGCCAGCAGTTCACCTATTGGACACCGGGCCGTTCAGCCCCAGCATTTT; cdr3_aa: CASSSPIGHRAVQPQHF
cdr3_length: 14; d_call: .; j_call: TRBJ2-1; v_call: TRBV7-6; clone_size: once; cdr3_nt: TGTGCCAGCAGCTTAGCGAGAGCTTCCGAGGCGCAGTTCTTC; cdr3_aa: CASSLARASEAQFF
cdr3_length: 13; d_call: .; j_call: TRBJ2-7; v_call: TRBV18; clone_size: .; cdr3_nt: TGTGCCAGCGCCGAACAGGGCAGGTACGAGCAGTACTTC; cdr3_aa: CASAEQGRYEQYF
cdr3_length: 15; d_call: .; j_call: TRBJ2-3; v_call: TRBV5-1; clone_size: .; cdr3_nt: TGCGCCAGCAGCTTGCGGCAGCGTAGCACAGATACGCAGTATTTT; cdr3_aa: CASSLRQRSTDTQYF
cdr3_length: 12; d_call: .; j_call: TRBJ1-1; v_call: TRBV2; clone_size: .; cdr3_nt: TGTGCCAGCAGTGATGAGCTCACTGAAGCTTTCTTT; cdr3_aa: CASSDELTEAFF
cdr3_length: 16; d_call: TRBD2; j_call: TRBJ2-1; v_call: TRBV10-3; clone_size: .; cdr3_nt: TGTGCCATCAGTGAGCCGCTAAGGACTAGCCTCAATGAGCAGTTCTTC; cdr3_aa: CAISEPLRTSLNEQFF
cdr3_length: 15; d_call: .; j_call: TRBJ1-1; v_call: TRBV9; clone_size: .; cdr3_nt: TGTGCCAGCAGCGCCGGCCCGGGTATGAACACTGAAGCTTTCTTT; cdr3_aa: CASSAGPGMNTEAFF
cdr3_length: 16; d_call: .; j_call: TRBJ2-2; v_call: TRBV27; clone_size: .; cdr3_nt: TGTGCCAGCAGGCGAGGGCTAGCGTCTAACACCGGGGAGCTGTTTTTT; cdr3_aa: CASRRGLASNTGELFF
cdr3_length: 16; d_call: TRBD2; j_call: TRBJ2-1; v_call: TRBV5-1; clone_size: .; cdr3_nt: TGCGCCAGCAGCTTGCTAGCGGGAGCAAGGGGGAATGAGCAGTTCTTC; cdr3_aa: CASSLLAGARGNEQFF
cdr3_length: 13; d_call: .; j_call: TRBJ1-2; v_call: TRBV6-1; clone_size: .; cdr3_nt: TGTGCCAGCAGTGAAAGCTTTTCCTATGGCTACACCTTC; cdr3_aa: CASSESFSYGYTF
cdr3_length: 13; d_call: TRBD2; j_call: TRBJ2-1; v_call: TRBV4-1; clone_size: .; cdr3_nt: TGCGCCAGCGGTAGCGGGAGTGGGAATGAGCAGTTCTTC; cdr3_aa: CASGSGSGNEQFF
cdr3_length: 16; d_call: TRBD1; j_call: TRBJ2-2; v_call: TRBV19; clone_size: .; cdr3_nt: TGTGCCAGTAAGAAAGAGGGACAGACATATACCGGGGAGCTGTTTTTT; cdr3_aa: CASKKEGQTYTGELFF
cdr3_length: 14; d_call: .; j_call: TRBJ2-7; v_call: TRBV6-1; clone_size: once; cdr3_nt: TGTGCCAGCAGTGAAGGCCGGCAGGTATACGAGCAGTACTTC; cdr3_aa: CASSEGRQVYEQYF
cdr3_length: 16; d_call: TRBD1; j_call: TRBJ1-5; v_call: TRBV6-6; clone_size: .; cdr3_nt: TGTGCCAGCAGTTACCCCGGGACAGGGAGAAATCAGCCCCAGCATTTT; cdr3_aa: CASSYPGTGRNQPQHF